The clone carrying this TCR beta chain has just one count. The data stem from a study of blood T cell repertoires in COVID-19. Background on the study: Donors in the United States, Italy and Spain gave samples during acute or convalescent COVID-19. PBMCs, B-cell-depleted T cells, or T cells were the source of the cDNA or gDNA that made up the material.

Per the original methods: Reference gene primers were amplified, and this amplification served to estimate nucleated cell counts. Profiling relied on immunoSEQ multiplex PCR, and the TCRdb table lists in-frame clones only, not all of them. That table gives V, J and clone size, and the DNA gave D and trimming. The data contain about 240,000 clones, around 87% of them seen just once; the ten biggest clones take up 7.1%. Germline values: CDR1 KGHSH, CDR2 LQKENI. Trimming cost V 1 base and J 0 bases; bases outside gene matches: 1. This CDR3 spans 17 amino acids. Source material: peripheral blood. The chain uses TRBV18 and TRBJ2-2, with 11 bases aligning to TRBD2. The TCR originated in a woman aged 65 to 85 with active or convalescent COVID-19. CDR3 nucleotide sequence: TGTGCCAGCTCACCACTGACTAGCGGGGCGAACACCGGGGAGCTGTTTTTT. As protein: CASSPLTSGANTGELFF.